Shown below are 17 T cell receptor beta chains from a single sample sequenced in a study of blood T cell repertoires in COVID-19. Generated by immunoSEQ multiplex PCR, the TCRdb table keeps only in-frame clones and is missing some. The sample contains about 170,000 clones, 70% to 90% of which appear only once. Material: peripheral blood. Every receptor here comes from a man aged 50 or older with active or convalescent COVID-19.

J is TRBJ2-7 and V is TRBV4-2; 8 bases align to TRBD2. The length of the CDR3 is 17 residues. After removal of 0 bases from V and 2 bases from J, the junction contained 9 bases not matched to a gene. Germline loops: CDR1 LGHNA, CDR2 YNFKEQ. This chain's CDR3 is CASSQEGSVGLAYEQYF. The CDR3 nucleotides are TGTGCCAGCAGCCAAGAGGGTTCAGTGGGACTAGCCTACGAGCAGTACTTC.

This chain links TRBV14 with TRBJ2-5; 8 nucleotides agree with TRBD2. This CDR3 is built from 13 residues. V gave up 5 bases and J gave up 4 bases; unmatched junction bases: 3. Germline V gives CDR1 SGHDN, CDR2 FVKESK. In DNA form, the CDR3 reads TGTGCCAGCAGCAATAGCGGGGTAGAGACCCAGTACTTC. Translating it yields CASSNSGVETQYF.

The chain couples TRBV9 to TRBJ2-1, with D possibly being TRBD2 (6 bases). The CDR3 runs 14 residues. V gave up 0 bases and J gave up 5 bases, with 9 bases separating them. Germline assignment: CDR1 SGDLS and CDR2 YYNGEE. CDR3 DNA sequence: TGTGCCAGCAGCGTAGTGGGGGGTCACAATGAGCAGTTCTTC. Translating gives CASSVVGGHNEQFF.

This chain uses TRBV7-2 with TRBJ1-2; TRBD1 aligns across 8 bases. The CDR3 length is 14 residues. Germline CDR1 reads SGHTA; CDR2 reads FQGNSA. V shed 4 bases, J shed 6 bases, and the junction held 7 bases outside the gene matches. CDR3 in amino acids: CASSSRDRFNGYTF. CDR3 bases: TGTGCCAGCAGCTCCCGGGACAGGTTCAATGGCTACACCTTC.

The gene calls are TRBV6-5 and TRBJ1-6, with TRBD1 as a possible D gene (6 bases). Germline V gives CDR1 MNHEY, CDR2 SVGAGI. This CDR3 has 15 amino acids. The V gene lost 6 bases and the J gene lost 4 bases, with 13 bases spanning the gap. CDR3 sequence reads: CASRSDRRYNSPLHF. In DNA, the CDR3 is TGTGCCAGCAGGAGCGACAGGAGATATAATTCACCCCTCCACTTT.

This chain joins TRBV18 and TRBJ1-4; D call uncertain. Germline CDR1 is KGHSH and CDR2 is LQKENI. V lost 2 bases and J lost 8, with 12 bases in between. The CDR3 spans 14 residues. CDR3 in amino acids: CASSPRRAEEKLFF. CDR3 sequence (DNA): TGTGCCAGCTCACCAAGGAGGGCTGAAGAAAAACTGTTTTTT.

The J gene is TRBJ2-5, the V gene TRBV5-4; 7 nucleotides match TRBD2. Germline loops: CDR1 SGHNT, CDR2 YYREEE (reference sequence). Trimming cost V 8 bases and J 5 bases; bases outside gene matches: 12. The CDR3 covers 14 residues. The CDR3 loop is CASSRSGNGETQYF. Written as DNA, the CDR3 is TGTGCCAGTTCAAGAAGCGGGAATGGGGAGACCCAGTACTTC.

This chain links TRBV20-1 with TRBJ2-1; 10 nucleotides line up with TRBD2. Trimming cost V 6 bases and J 0 bases; bases outside gene matches: 11. Germline CDR1 reads DFQATT; CDR2 reads SNEGSKA (reference sequence). This CDR3 region has 17 residues. The DNA of the CDR3 is TGCAGTGCAAGTAGTACTAGCGGGGCCAGCTCCTACAATGAGCAGTTCTTC. It encodes CSASSTSGASSYNEQFF.

The rearrangement joins TRBV28 to TRBJ1-4; TRBD1 is a possible D gene (6 bases). The germline gives CDR1 MDHEN, CDR2 SYDVKM. Trimming took off 6 bases at V and 8 bases at J, with 16 bases between the two ends. The CDR3 extends over 14 amino acids. The CDR3 DNA reads as TGTGCCAGCAGCCCACAGGGACAAAGCGAAAAACTGTTTTTT. Its translation: CASSPQGQSEKLFF.

V usage is TRBV10-3 and J usage is TRBJ2-2; 8 bases fit TRBD1. V lost 0 bases, J lost 0 bases, and 0 bases stayed unmatched. Germline CDR1 reads ENHRY; CDR2 reads SYGVKD. This CDR3 is built from 16 residues. The CDR3 coding sequence is TGTGCCATCAGTGAGTCACAGGGGGCGAACACCGGGGAGCTGTTTTTT. It yields the protein CAISESQGANTGELFF.

This clone has a single count. The chain recombines TRBV24-1 with TRBJ2-7, with a weak D call TRBD1 (5 bases). The CDR3 runs to 15 residues. Germline V gene sequence: CDR1 KGHDR, CDR2 SFDVKD. V was pared by 1 base and J by 0 bases, with 9 bases between. Here the CDR3 DNA reads TGTGCCACCAGTGATTTACAACAGGCCTCCTACGAGCAGTACTTC. It specifies CATSDLQQASYEQYF.

The chain recombines TRBV5-1 with TRBJ2-1; tentative D call: TRBD2 (6 bases). Trimming left V 2 bases short and J 3 bases short, with 12 bases between. The CDR3 contains 15 residues. Germline loops: CDR1 SGHRS, CDR2 YFSETQ. The CDR3 spells CASSFYGGRYNEQFF. CDR3 coding DNA: TGCGCCAGCAGCTTCTACGGGGGTCGCTACAATGAGCAGTTCTTC.

The chain carries TRBV7-9 and TRBJ2-3; tentative D call: TRBD1 (6 bases). Germline-derived CDR1 and CDR2 are SEHNR and FQNEAQ (reference sequence). This CDR3 is 12 amino acids long. Trimming stripped 2 bases from V and 6 bases from J, with 6 bases between. The CDR3 loop is CASSLQGDTQYF. CDR3 bases: TGTGCCAGCAGCTTACAGGGGGATACGCAGTATTTT.

The chain is built from TRBV6-1 and TRBJ1-1; no reliable D call. Germline CDR1 MNHNS, CDR2 SASEGT. This CDR3 has 14 amino acids. V was clipped by 3 bases and J by 0 bases, with 8 bases between them. CDR3 residues: CASSEAGMNTEAFF. The CDR3 DNA reads TGTGCCAGCAGTGAGGCAGGAATGAACACTGAAGCTTTCTTT.

The genes are TRBV5-1 and TRBJ1-4, with 12 bases matching TRBD1. The germline V gene encodes CDR1 SGHRS and CDR2 YFSETQ. CDR3 size: 15 residues. Trimming removed 4 bases from V and 8 bases from J; junction bases left unmatched: 6. The CDR3 spells CASSGTGGIGEKLFF. As DNA, the CDR3 is TGCGCCAGCAGCGGGACAGGGGGCATCGGGGAAAAACTGTTTTTT.

This clone was detected once. The V call is TRBV6-5, the J call TRBJ2-2; D is unclear. CDR3 length: 14 amino acids. Trimming took off 6 bases at V and 4 bases at J, with 12 bases between the two ends. Germline-derived CDR1 and CDR2 are MNHEY and SVGAGI. This CDR3 is CASRPPGATGELFF. CDR3 bases: TGTGCCAGCAGACCGCCCGGAGCCACCGGGGAGCTGTTTTTT.

V and J are TRBV24-1 and TRBJ1-2, with 8 bases lining up with TRBD1. This CDR3 contains 14 residues. CDR1 and CDR2 from the germline V gene are KGHDR and SFDVKD. J lost 3 bases, V lost 4 bases, and 3 bases had no gene match. In DNA form, the CDR3 reads TGTGCCACCAGTGACAACAGGGGGTACTATGGCTACACCTTC. Its translation: CATSDNRGYYGYTF.